The rows below give T cell receptor beta chains drawn from one sample of a study of identical twins. TCRdb reanalysed the 5' RACE reads using MiXCR and keeps one entry per CDR3 protein. Counted here are approximately 630,000 distinct CDR3 sequences, just over 7% occurring once; the ten biggest clones make up about 1.5%. These data were also reused for a study on yellow fever vaccine responses in identical twins.

The sample taken for sequencing was PBMCs. The source of these receptors is a woman younger than 35 in good health. CDR3s include the opening cysteine and the closing phenylalanine or tryptophan. D genes are given only for firm matches. The listing skips clone size in some rows; elsewhere it reads once, few, many or a size class.

V gene	clone size	J gene	CDR3 length	D gene	CDR3 protein	CDR3 DNA
TRBV11-2	few	TRBJ2-1	13	-	CASSLSYSYEQFF	TGTGCCAGCAGCTTAAGTTACTCGTATGAGCAGTTCTTC
TRBV7-8	-	TRBJ1-5	16	TRBD1	CASSLWGQGAFQPQHF	TGTGCCAGCAGCTTATGGGGACAGGGGGCTTTTCAGCCCCAGCATTTT
TRBV29-1	-	TRBJ2-7	12	-	CSVANLGYEQYF	TGCAGCGTTGCAAACCTTGGCTACGAGCAGTACTTC
TRBV7-8	few	TRBJ1-5	16	-	CASSQWSREINQPQHF	TGTGCCAGCAGCCAGTGGAGTCGGGAGATCAATCAGCCCCAGCATTTT
TRBV29-1	-	TRBJ1-4	13	-	CSGLAPGGEKLFF	TGCAGCGGCCTAGCCCCAGGCGGTGAAAAACTGTTTTTT
TRBV20-1	many	TRBJ2-1	14	-	CSATRQVVNNEQFF	TGCAGTGCGACGAGACAGGTTGTGAACAATGAGCAGTTCTTC
TRBV6-1	many	TRBJ2-1	15	-	CASSVDPAHYNEQFF	TGTGCCAGCAGTGTGGACCCAGCCCATTACAATGAGCAGTTCTTC
TRBV20-1	few	TRBJ2-1	14	TRBD2	CSAREGRLYNEQFF	TGCAGTGCCCGGGAGGGTCGACTCTACAATGAGCAGTTCTTC
TRBV27	many	TRBJ2-1	15	TRBD2	CASSLIAGGYNEQFF	TGTGCCAGCAGTTTAATAGCGGGGGGATACAATGAGCAGTTCTTC
TRBV20-1	-	TRBJ2-7	12	-	CSARSRDYEQYF	TGCAGTGCTAGGTCGCGGGATTACGAGCAGTACTTC
TRBV4-3	-	TRBJ2-1	23	TRBD2	CASSQYGTSGGILGEPILNEQFF	TGCGCCAGCAGCCAATACGGGACTAGCGGGGGGATTCTTGGTGAGCCGATCTTAAATGAGCAGTTCTTC
TRBV12-3/TRBV12-4	few	TRBJ1-2	14	-	CASSLGIPGNGYTF	TGTGCCAGCAGTTTGGGTATTCCCGGCAATGGCTACACCTTC
TRBV2	-	TRBJ1-2	13	-	CASSERVVDGYTF	TGTGCCAGCAGTGAACGGGTTGTGGATGGCTACACCTTC
TRBV27	many	TRBJ2-1	15	-	CASSLQGNGYNEQFF	TGTGCCAGCAGTTTACAGGGAAACGGATACAATGAGCAGTTCTTC
TRBV4-1	many	TRBJ2-7	14	-	CASSQGPDSYEQYF	TGCGCCAGCAGCCAAGGACCGGATTCCTACGAGCAGTACTTC
TRBV10-3	many	TRBJ2-7	14	TRBD1	CAISAGTGVDEQYF	TGTGCCATCAGTGCTGGGACAGGGGTCGACGAGCAGTACTTC
TRBV6-5	many	TRBJ2-2	16	TRBD1	CASSTPPGQGTGELFF	TGTGCCAGCAGTACTCCTCCGGGACAGGGCACCGGGGAGCTGTTTTTT
TRBV6-1	-	TRBJ2-1	13	-	CASRPPIAHEQFF	TGTGCCAGCAGACCCCCCATAGCCCATGAGCAGTTCTTC
TRBV29-1	-	TRBJ2-1	13	-	CSVVRVSYNEQFF	TGCAGCGTTGTGAGGGTTTCCTACAATGAGCAGTTCTTC
TRBV7-8	few	TRBJ1-1	18	TRBD1	CASSFTGQPTPVNTEAFF	TGTGCCAGCAGCTTTACGGGACAGCCGACTCCGGTGAACACTGAAGCTTTCTTT
TRBV7-9	-	TRBJ1-5	14	-	CASSPGQYYQPQHF	TGTGCCAGCAGCCCCGGACAGTACTATCAGCCCCAGCATTTT
TRBV7-9	few	TRBJ2-3	16	-	CASSLGEHQITDTQYF	TGTGCCAGCAGCTTAGGCGAGCACCAGATCACAGATACGCAGTATTTT
TRBV27	few	TRBJ2-6	14	-	CASRPSNGANVLTF	TGTGCCAGCAGGCCTAGTAATGGGGCCAACGTCCTGACTTTC
TRBV5-1	-	TRBJ2-7	16	TRBD2	CASSSTTSGSTYEQYF	TGCGCCAGCAGCTCTACGACTAGCGGGAGTACCTACGAGCAGTACTTC
TRBV5-1	many	TRBJ2-1	14	-	CASRSGSSSGEQFF	TGCGCCAGCCGATCGGGAAGCTCCTCGGGTGAGCAGTTCTTC
TRBV10-3	many	TRBJ2-1	16	-	CAISESIDSSYNEQFF	TGTGCCATCAGTGAGTCGATTGATTCCTCCTACAATGAGCAGTTCTTC
TRBV12-3/TRBV12-4	-	TRBJ1-1	13	-	CASSLGAPKDPVF	TGTGCCAGCAGTTTGGGGGCCCCCAAAGATCCGGTCTTT
TRBV20-1	-	TRBJ2-1	16	TRBD2	CSARGAGGPSGNEQFF	TGCAGTGCTAGAGGAGCGGGAGGGCCCTCGGGCAATGAGCAGTTCTTC
TRBV6-5	few	TRBJ2-5	12	-	CASSEDKGTQYF	TGTGCCAGCAGCGAGGACAAAGGGACCCAGTACTTC
TRBV2	few	TRBJ2-5	13	-	CASSKDGVKTQYF	TGTGCCAGCAGTAAGGACGGGGTTAAGACCCAGTACTTC
TRBV20-1	-	TRBJ2-7	16	TRBD2	CSARALSGGPTYEQYF	TGCAGTGCTAGAGCTCTCTCGGGAGGGCCTACCTACGAGCAGTACTTC
TRBV4-1	many	TRBJ2-2	16	-	CASSQDLRGVTGELFF	TGCGCCAGCAGCCAAGACCTTCGAGGAGTCACCGGGGAGCTGTTTTTT
TRBV7-9	many	TRBJ2-1	16	TRBD1	CASSFPDRGSLNEQFF	TGTGCCAGCAGCTTCCCTGACAGGGGAAGTCTCAATGAGCAGTTCTTC
TRBV29-1	many	TRBJ1-5	13	-	CSVGTGSNQPQHF	TGCAGCGTGGGGACGGGCAGCAATCAGCCCCAGCATTTT
TRBV6-1	few	TRBJ1-6	14	-	CASSELRDNSPLHF	TGTGCCAGCAGTGAATTACGGGATAATTCACCCCTCCACTTT
TRBV20-1	-	TRBJ2-7	15	-	CSARREQGIRHEQYF	TGCAGTGCTAGGCGTGAACAGGGAATCCGTCACGAGCAGTACTTC
TRBV7-9	-	TRBJ2-3	12	-	CASSLGLNTQYF	TGTGCCAGCAGCTTAGGACTGAATACGCAGTATTTT
TRBV4-1	-	TRBJ1-1	16	-	CASSHPETTANTEAFF	TGCGCCAGCAGCCACCCCGAGACGACAGCGAACACTGAAGCTTTCTTT
TRBV24-1	-	TRBJ2-5	14	-	CATSDGGLQETQYF	TGTGCCACCAGTGATGGGGGTTTGCAAGAGACCCAGTACTTC
TRBV4-1	few	TRBJ2-7	13	-	CASSQFSFYEQYF	TGCGCCAGCAGCCAATTTTCCTTCTACGAGCAGTACTTC
TRBV4-1	few	TRBJ2-7	15	TRBD1	CASSQGQGWFYEQYF	TGCGCCAGCAGCCAGGGACAGGGTTGGTTCTACGAGCAGTACTTC
TRBV20-1	once	TRBJ1-1	11	-	CSARVDGEAFF	TGCAGTGCTAGAGTGGACGGTGAAGCTTTCTTT
TRBV7-6	few	TRBJ2-3	17	-	CASSLGINTGAIDTQYF	TGTGCCAGCAGCTTAGGGATTAATACAGGAGCGATAGATACGCAGTATTTT
TRBV5-1	few	TRBJ2-1	16	TRBD2	CASSARAAGIYNEQFF	TGCGCCAGCAGCGCCCGTGCAGCGGGGATCTACAATGAGCAGTTCTTC
TRBV20-1	-	TRBJ2-5	15	TRBD2	CSARVWRGNQETQYF	TGCAGTGCTAGGGTTTGGCGGGGGAACCAAGAGACCCAGTACTTC
TRBV20-1	once	TRBJ2-5	17	TRBD2	CCANPVDLAGGWETQYF	TGCTGTGCTAACCCCGTGGATCTAGCGGGGGGATGGGAGACCCAGTACTTC
TRBV20-1	-	TRBJ1-2	15	TRBD1	CSARDGDRRNYGYTF	TGCAGTGCTAGAGATGGGGACAGGCGAAACTATGGCTACACCTTC
TRBV4-1	many	TRBJ2-3	16	-	CASSPTLRGAADTQYF	TGCGCCAGCAGCCCGACACTTCGGGGGGCGGCGGATACGCAGTATTTT
TRBV12-3/TRBV12-4	many	TRBJ1-2	13	TRBD1	CASSRTGNDGYTF	TGTGCCAGCAGTAGGACAGGGAACGATGGCTACACCTTC
TRBV6-2/TRBV6-3	many	TRBJ2-1	14	-	CASSYGELANEQFF	TGTGCCAGCAGTTACGGTGAGCTAGCCAATGAGCAGTTCTTC
TRBV20-1	many	TRBJ1-2	15	-	CSARGVWQINYGYTF	TGCAGTGCTAGAGGGGTGTGGCAGATTAACTATGGCTACACCTTC
TRBV5-1	many	TRBJ2-2	17	-	CASSLVLGTATGGELFF	TGCGCCAGCAGCTTGGTTCTAGGGACGGCGACCGGCGGGGAGCTGTTTTTT
TRBV6-5	-	TRBJ2-1	16	TRBD1	CASSYSRDRRWGEQFF	TGTGCCAGCAGTTACTCGCGGGACAGGAGATGGGGTGAGCAGTTCTTC
TRBV28	once	TRBJ1-3	16	-	CASSFSGRFSGNTIYF	TGTGCCAGCAGTTTTTCGGGGAGATTCTCTGGAAACACCATATATTTT